A single sample is the source of the 10 T cell receptor beta chains below, sequenced in a study of T cell responses to AZD1222 COVID-19 vaccine. Only in-frame clones appear in the TCRdb table, and some are missing; sequencing was by immunoSEQ multiplex PCR. In the table there are roughly 150,000 clones, roughly nine tenths of which are singletons. The sample in question was peripheral blood, obtained after recovery from COVID-19. The receptor source for this set is an adult who had recovered from COVID-19.

V is TRBV7-3 and J is TRBJ2-1, with D unclear. CDR3 size: 15 residues. V was shortened by 6 bases and J by 0 bases, with 12 bases between the two germline ends. Germline CDR1 is SGHTA and CDR2 is FQGTGA. The CDR3 bases are TGTGCCAGCAGTCCCGAGTTTAGCTCCTACAATGAGCAGTTCTTC. This translates into CASSPEFSSYNEQFF.

The rearrangement uses TRBV4-3 and TRBJ1-4, with D possibly matching TRBD1 (5 bases). From germline, CDR1 is LGHNA and CDR2 YSLEER. The CDR3 is 15 residues long. Trimming left V 6 bases short and J 3 bases short, with 14 bases between. The CDR3 reads CASSHLRDPNEKLFF. In DNA form, the CDR3 reads TGCGCCAGCAGTCACCTTCGGGACCCTAATGAAAAACTGTTTTTT.

Concerning this clone itself: An end of the junction does not agree with germline; a read error may underlie this. The chain couples TRBV24-1 to TRBJ2-1; D possibly corresponds to TRBD2 (6 bases). The CDR3 contains 13 residues. From germline, CDR1 is KGHDR and CDR2 SFDVKD. The CDR3 DNA reads TGTGCCACCAGTGATACGGACTACGATGAGCAGTTCTTC. It encodes CATSDTDYDEQFF.

The chain carries TRBV5-6 and TRBJ1-2, with D possibly matching TRBD1 (6 bases). The CDR3 spans 14 residues. Germline lookup yields CDR1 SGHDT and CDR2 YYEEEE. Trimming stripped 4 bases from V and 2 bases from J, with 12 bases between. DNA for the CDR3: TGTGCCAGCAGCCCCCAGGGGCTCAACTATGGCTACACCTTC. As protein: CASSPQGLNYGYTF.

The CDR3 reads CASSQSTSGVETQYF. In DNA, the CDR3 is TGTGCCAGCAGCCAGTCTACTAGCGGGGTAGAGACCCAGTACTTC. V is TRBV3-1 (or the pseudogene TRBV3-2) and J is TRBJ2-5; 10 bases line up with TRBD2. The CDR3 sequence is 15 residues long. Germline values: CDR1 LGHDT, CDR2 YNNKEL (reference sequence). J gave up 4 bases and V 3 bases, and 5 bases lay outside the gene matches.

CDR3 in amino acids: CASSIRGLTQETQYF. The CDR3 DNA reads TGTGCCAGTAGTATCCGGGGGCTAACTCAAGAGACCCAGTACTTC. V and J are TRBV19 and TRBJ2-5; perhaps D is TRBD1 or TRBD2 (6 bases each). Looked up from germline, CDR1 is LNHDA and CDR2 is SQIVND (reference sequence). The CDR3 spans 15 residues. Trimming cost V 3 bases and J 2 bases, with 13 bases left between them.

This clone has more than one count but fewer than ten. This rearrangement joins TRBV7-2 to TRBJ2-3, with 12 bases fitting TRBD2. Trimming took 2 bases from V and 3 from J; bases not matched to a gene: 12. The CDR3 runs 19 residues. The germline CDR1 and CDR2 sequences are SGHTA and FQGNSA. The CDR3 spells CASSLTFRLAGGLTDTQYF. As DNA, the CDR3 is TGTGCCAGCAGCTTAACTTTCAGGCTAGCGGGGGGGCTAACAGATACGCAGTATTTT.

This sequence joins TRBV28 and TRBJ1-5; D unresolved. Trimming left V 3 bases short and J 4 bases short, with 31 bases between. The CDR3 is made up of 21 amino acids. Germline V gene lookup returns CDR1 MDHEN and CDR2 SYDVKM. The CDR3 spells CASSFLKRFRAEGKGNQPQHF. The CDR3, as DNA: TGTGCCAGCAGTTTCCTTAAACGGTTCCGGGCCGAGGGCAAGGGAAATCAGCCCCAGCATTTT.

V usage is TRBV5-1 and J usage is TRBJ1-6, with a possible D match to TRBD1 (6 bases). The ends were cut back, 7 bases at V and 4 bases at J, with 12 bases in the middle. Germline assignment: CDR1 SGHRS and CDR2 YFSETQ. This CDR3 spans 14 amino acids. The DNA for the CDR3 is TGCGCCAGCCGAAGTACAGGGTATAATTCACCCCTCCACTTT. Translated, it gives CASRSTGYNSPLHF.

V gene TRBV19 combines with J gene TRBJ1-1; 7 bases are a match to TRBD1. V dropped 4 bases and J dropped 5; count of bases not matched to a gene: 4. The CDR3 extends over 13 amino acids. CDR1 and CDR2 (germline): LNHDA, SQIVND (reference sequence). This chain's CDR3 is CASSSVRGTEAFF. CDR3 DNA sequence: TGTGCCAGTAGTAGCGTCAGGGGGACTGAAGCTTTCTTT.